The next 6 T cell receptor beta chains were all read from a single sample in a study of regulatory T cells in long-lasting Graves disease. Time point meaning: newly diagnosed GD, antithyroid drugs for less than 3 months. The TCR library was made from RNA that had been extracted from PBMCs in TRIzol. Researchers made TCR beta libraries by using iRepertoire HTBI primers and running Arm-PCR on CDR3 regions. TCRdb called the multiplex PCR reads again in MiXCR, with one record for every CDR3 protein. The sample carries roughly 380,000 distinct CDR3 sequences, 16% recorded once. These data also formed part of another study, on T cells in Graves' hyperthyroidism and ophthalmopathy.

This specimen consisted of peripheral blood mononuclear cells (PBMCs), obtained at new diagnosis, from a patient treated with antithyroid drugs. The origin of the receptors is a man aged 40-50 years with Graves disease.

This clonotype came up many times. This sequence joins TRBV20-1 and TRBJ1-5, with D unclear. The germline gives CDR1 DFQATT, CDR2 SNEGSKA (reference sequence). The CDR3 loop spans 12 amino acids. Deletions cut 4 bases from V and 5 bases from J, with 9 bases between. As DNA, the CDR3 is TGCAGTGCTACGGTGGGAGATCAGCCCCAGCATTTT. Protein sequence: CSATVGDQPQHF.

This clonotype was recorded a few times. This rearrangement joins TRBV5-1 to TRBJ2-7; D call uncertain. The length of the CDR3 is 14 residues. Germline assignment: CDR1 SGHRS and CDR2 YFSETQ. Trimming pared 0 bases from V and 4 bases from J, leaving 11 bases between. This CDR3 is CASSLDRTDYEQYF. In DNA form, the CDR3 reads TGCGCCAGCAGCTTGGACAGAACAGATTACGAGCAGTACTTC.

This chain joins TRBV12-3 or TRBV12-4 and TRBJ2-7; possible D gene TRBD2, 5 bases. Trimming took off 6 bases at V and 3 bases at J, with 12 bases between the two ends. This CDR3 has 13 residues. The CDR3 nucleotides are TGTGCCAGCAGCTTTGAGGGCTTCTACGAGCAGTACTTC. Translated, it gives CASSFEGFYEQYF.

To note about this clonotype: A much larger clone sits a single nucleotide away, making a read error possible. The chain couples TRBV2 to TRBJ2-1, with D tentatively TRBD2 (5 bases). The DNA end favors TRBJ2-3, so the J call may be wrong. This CDR3 has 12 amino acids. CDR1 is SNHLY and CDR2 is FYNNEI in the germline V gene. The CDR3 DNA reads TGTGCCAGCATTGGGGATGAGGGAATGCAGTATTTT. Translating gives CASIGDEGMQYF.

This clonotype was observed many times. The chain is built from TRBV6-5 and TRBJ1-1; perhaps TRBD1 as D (5 bases). Trimming pared 2 bases from V and 5 bases from J, leaving 21 bases between. CDR3 length: 17 residues. In germline, CDR1 is MNHEY, CDR2 SVGAGI. The DNA for the CDR3 is TGTGCCAGCAGTTACGCCGGGGCCCCAGTCCGGAGGACTGAAGCTTTCTTT. Translation gives CASSYAGAPVRRTEAFF.

A note on this clonotype: With a much larger clone just one base away, this may be a read error. V usage is TRBV20-1 and J usage is TRBJ2-1; tentatively, D is TRBD1 (6 bases). The V gene's germline CDR1 is DFQATT and CDR2 SNEGSKA (reference sequence). CDR3 length: 12 amino acids. V was shortened by 4 bases and J by 6 bases, with 10 bases between the two germline ends. CDR3 coding DNA: TGCAGTGCTAAACCAGGGGTCAATGAGCAGTTCTTC. Protein sequence: CSAKPGVNEQFF.